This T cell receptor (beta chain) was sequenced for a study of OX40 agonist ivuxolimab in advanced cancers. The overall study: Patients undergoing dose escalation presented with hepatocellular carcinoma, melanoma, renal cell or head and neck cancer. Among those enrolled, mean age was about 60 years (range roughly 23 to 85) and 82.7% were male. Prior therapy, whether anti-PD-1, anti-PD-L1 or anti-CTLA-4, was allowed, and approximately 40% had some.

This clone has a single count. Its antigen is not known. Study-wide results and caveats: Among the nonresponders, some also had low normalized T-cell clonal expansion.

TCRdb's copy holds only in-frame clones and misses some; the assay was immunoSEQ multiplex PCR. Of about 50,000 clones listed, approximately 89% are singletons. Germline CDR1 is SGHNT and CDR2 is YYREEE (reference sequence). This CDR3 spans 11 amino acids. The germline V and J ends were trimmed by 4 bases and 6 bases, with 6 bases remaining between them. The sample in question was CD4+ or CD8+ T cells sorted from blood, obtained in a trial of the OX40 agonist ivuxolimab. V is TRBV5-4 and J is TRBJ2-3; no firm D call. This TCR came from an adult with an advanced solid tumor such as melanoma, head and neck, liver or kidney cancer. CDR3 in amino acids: CASSTSDTQYF. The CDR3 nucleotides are TGTGCCAGCAGCACGTCCGATACGCAGTATTTT.